These 20 T cell receptor beta chains came from one sample sequenced in a study of immune evolution from preneoplasia to lung adenocarcinoma. Clones were sequenced by immunoSEQ multiplex PCR, and TCRdb holds only the in-frame ones, with some missing. This sample has roughly 3,900 clones, with approximately 80% found just once. The sequenced material came from FFPE minimally invasive lung adenocarcinoma tissue. The receptors derive from a person between 60 and 69 years old with lung adenocarcinoma.

The CDR3: CASSPGSYNEQFF. The CDR3 nucleotides read TGTGCCAGCTCACCAGGGTCTTACAATGAGCAGTTCTTC. The gene calls are TRBV18 and TRBJ2-1; D is unresolved. V dropped 2 bases and J dropped 4 bases, with 6 bases sitting between them. This CDR3 spans 13 amino acids. CDR1 is KGHSH, CDR2 LQKENI, per germline.

This rearrangement joins TRBV12-2 to TRBJ2-3; the D segment call TRBD2 is taken from the table without a DNA check. TRBV12-2 is a listed pseudogene. The CDR3 has 12 residues. The CDR3 sequence is CASRTISGGQYF. The DNA for the CDR3 is TGTGCAAGTCGCACTATTTCGGGTGGGCAGTATTTT.

The chain uses TRBV15 and TRBJ2-7; 10 positions match TRBD1. The germline V gene has CDR1 LNHNV and CDR2 YYDKDF (reference sequence). The CDR3 extends over 14 amino acids. Unmatched junction bases numbered 5, after V lost 3 bases and J lost 6 bases. As DNA, the CDR3 is TGTGCCACCAGCAGGAGGGACAGGGGCCTCGAGCAGTACTTC. It encodes CATSRRDRGLEQYF.

V usage is TRBV5-4 and J usage is TRBJ1-1; D is unresolved. Germline V lookup: CDR1 SGHNT, CDR2 YYREEE (reference sequence). This CDR3 spans 14 amino acids. Trimming cost V 4 bases and J 1 base, with 11 bases left between them. The CDR3 DNA reads as TGTGCCAGCAGCACATCGGGGTGGAACACTGAAGCTTTCTTT. It specifies CASSTSGWNTEAFF.

The J gene is TRBJ1-4, the V gene TRBV7-2; D unresolved. Germline CDR1 reads SGHTA; CDR2 reads FQGNSA. The CDR3 has 13 residues. Between the trimmed V and J ends, which lost 1 base and 7 bases, there was a span of 7 bases. CDR3 DNA: TGTGCCAGCAGCTTAGGAGGTCGTGAAAAACTGTTTTTT. Protein product: CASSLGGREKLFF.

This sequence joins TRBV28 and TRBJ1-2, with TRBD1 as a possible D gene (5 bases). The germline V and J ends were trimmed by 6 bases and 6 bases, with 26 bases remaining between them. Germline V gene data show CDR1 as MDHEN and CDR2 as SYDVKM. This CDR3 is built from 17 residues. CDR3 region: CASRPSLGGAERDGYTF. CDR3 nucleotide sequence: TGTGCCAGCAGACCCTCCCTGGGCGGGGCCGAGAGGGATGGCTACACCTTC.

In this sample, this clone turned up a few times. This rearrangement joins TRBV18 to TRBJ2-7; D is possibly TRBD1 (5 bases). This CDR3 comprises 14 residues. Germline V lookup: CDR1 KGHSH, CDR2 LQKENI. V lost 1 base, J lost 2 bases, and 9 bases lay in between. DNA of the CDR3: TGTGCCAGCTCACCACGACAGAACCCCTACGAGCAGTACTTC. Its translation is CASSPRQNPYEQYF. Filled out from reference TRBV18 and TRBJ2-7, the complete variable domain reads NAGVMQNPRHLVRRRGQEARLRCSPMKGHSHVYWYRQLPEEGLKFMVYLQKENIIDESGMPKERFSAEFPKEGPSILRIQQVVRGDSAAYFCASSPRQNPYEQYFGPGTRLTVT.

The chain has TRBV6-4 and TRBJ2-3; the D gene is possibly TRBD2 (6 bases). Trimming removed 8 bases from V and 9 bases from J, with 18 bases in between. The CDR3 has 13 residues. CDR1 is MRHNA, CDR2 SNTAGT, per germline. The CDR3 sequence: CASSESGSGTQYF. In DNA, the CDR3 is TGTGCCAGCTCCGAGAGCGGTAGCGGAACGCAGTATTTT.

J is TRBJ1-5 and V is TRBV6-5; D gene ambiguous. This CDR3 has 13 amino acids. Germline V lookup: CDR1 MNHEY, CDR2 SVGAGI. V lost 2 bases and J lost 3, with 5 bases in between. The CDR3 is CASSYNSNQPQHF. The DNA of the CDR3 is TGTGCCAGCAGTTACAACTCCAATCAGCCCCAGCATTTT.

The chain is built from TRBV4-1 and TRBJ2-3, with 10 bases aligning to TRBD2. V lost 4 bases to trimming and J lost 0 bases; unmatched junction nucleotides: 7. The CDR3 contains 17 residues. Germline V gene sequence: CDR1 MGHRA, CDR2 YSYEKL. Here the CDR3 DNA reads TGCGCCAGCAGCCGGACTAGCGGATTTACTAGCACAGATACGCAGTATTTT. As protein: CASSRTSGFTSTDTQYF.

The chain employs TRBV29-1 and TRBJ1-1, with TRBD1 identical over 9 bases. The CDR3 has 12 amino acids. The V gene's germline CDR1 is SQVTM and CDR2 ANQGSEA. V dropped 7 bases and J dropped 7; count of bases not matched to a gene: 7. Here the CDR3 reads CSDIRTGDEAFF. CDR3 sequence (DNA): TGCAGCGATATTCGGACAGGGGATGAAGCTTTCTTT.

The J gene is TRBJ1-5, the V gene TRBV19; D is unclear. This CDR3 contains 14 residues. Germline assignment: CDR1 LNHDA and CDR2 SQIVND (reference sequence). V lost 8 bases and J lost 2, with 13 bases in between. DNA for the CDR3: TGTGCCAGTGTGTGGATGGGTGGCAATCAGCCCCAGCATTTT. The encoded protein is CASVWMGGNQPQHF.

V usage is TRBV5-1 and J usage is TRBJ1-2, with D perhaps matching TRBD1 (5 bases). V was pared by 3 bases and J by 6 bases, with 9 bases between. The germline V gene encodes CDR1 SGHRS and CDR2 YFSETQ. The CDR3 loop spans 12 amino acids. The CDR3 DNA sequence: TGCGCCAGCAGCTGGTGGGGCGATGGCTACACCTTC. Its protein is CASSWWGDGYTF.

CDR3 sequence: CASSLGQGYGYTF. As DNA, the CDR3 is TGTGCCAGCAGTTTGGGACAGGGGTATGGCTACACCTTC. The chain links TRBV28 to TRBJ1-2; 10 nucleotides line up with TRBD1. The germline V gene encodes CDR1 MDHEN and CDR2 SYDVKM. V lost 3 bases, J lost 5 bases, and 0 bases stayed unmatched. The CDR3 contains 13 residues.

The chain has TRBV6-5 and TRBJ2-7; D is perhaps TRBD1 (6 bases). The V gene's germline CDR1 is MNHEY and CDR2 SVGAGI. Trimming stripped 4 bases from V and 3 bases from J, with 13 bases between. This CDR3 contains 14 residues. CDR3 nucleotide sequence: TGTGCCAGCAGTTCCCCCACACAGGGCTACGAGCAGTACTTC. This encodes CASSSPTQGYEQYF.

This chain connects TRBV5-4 to TRBJ2-3; 9 bases are a match to TRBD2. V lost 4 bases, J lost 6 bases, and 6 bases stayed unmatched. Per germline, CDR1 SGHNT and CDR2 YYREEE (reference sequence). The CDR3 runs to 14 residues. The CDR3 reads CASSTGTSMDTQYF. The CDR3 nucleotides read TGTGCCAGCAGCACTGGGACTAGCATGGATACGCAGTATTTT.

This chain links TRBV7-3 with TRBJ2-7; the match to TRBD1 covers 10 bases. This CDR3 is 15 amino acids long. Germline lookup yields CDR1 SGHTA and CDR2 FQGTGA. V was pared by 5 bases and J by 1 base, with 5 bases of the junction left unmatched. CDR3 protein: CASSLTGGGSYEQYF. In nucleotides, the CDR3 is TGTGCCAGCAGCCTGACAGGGGGCGGTTCCTACGAGCAGTACTTC.

The CDR3: CASSARQGQDGNTIYF. The CDR3 DNA reads as TGTGCCAGCAGCGCAAGACAGGGACAAGATGGAAACACCATATATTTT. V gene TRBV9 combines with J gene TRBJ1-3; 7 positions match TRBD1. The V gene end was trimmed by 3 bases and the J gene end by 3 bases; junction bases not matched to a gene: 9. Germline assignment: CDR1 SGDLS and CDR2 YYNGEE. The length of the CDR3 is 16 residues.

The chain uses TRBV2 and TRBJ1-2; 7 nucleotides align to TRBD1. V trimming: 8 bases; J trimming: 8 bases; junction bases outside the gene matches: 11. In germline, CDR1 is SNHLY, CDR2 FYNNEI. The CDR3 contains 13 residues. The chain's CDR3 is CASSERDRGGYTF. The CDR3 region has the DNA TGTGCCAGCTCGGAGCGGGACAGAGGAGGCTACACCTTC.

DNA of the CDR3: TGTGCCAGCAGCTACGACAGGAACACTGAAGCTTTCTTT. Its protein product is CASSYDRNTEAFF. The chain links TRBV7-2 to TRBJ1-1, with D maybe TRBD1 (5 bases). This CDR3 has 13 residues. V lost 4 bases and J lost 1, with 7 bases in between. Germline CDR1 reads SGHTA; CDR2 reads FQGNSA.